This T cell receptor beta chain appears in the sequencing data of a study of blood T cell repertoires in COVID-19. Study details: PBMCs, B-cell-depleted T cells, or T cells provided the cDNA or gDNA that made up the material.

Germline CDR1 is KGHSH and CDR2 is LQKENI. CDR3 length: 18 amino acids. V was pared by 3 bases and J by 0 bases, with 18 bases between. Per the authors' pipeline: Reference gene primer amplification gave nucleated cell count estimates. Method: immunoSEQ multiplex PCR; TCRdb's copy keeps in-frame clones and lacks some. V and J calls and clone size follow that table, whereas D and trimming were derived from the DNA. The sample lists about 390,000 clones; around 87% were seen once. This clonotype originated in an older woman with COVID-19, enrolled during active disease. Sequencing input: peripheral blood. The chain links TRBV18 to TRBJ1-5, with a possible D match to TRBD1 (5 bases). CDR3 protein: CASSPAGSLAYSNQPQHF. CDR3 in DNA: TGTGCCAGCTCACCGGCAGGGTCCTTAGCCTATAGCAATCAGCCCCAGCATTTT.